The next 8 T cell receptor beta chains were all read from a single sample in a study of breast tumors, draining lymph nodes, adjacent tissues. TCRdb fed the multiplex PCR reads into MiXCR, producing one record per CDR3 protein. The sample yields 190,000 or so distinct CDR3 sequences, roughly 29% seen once. The lymph nodes were axillary draining lymph nodes from breast cancer patients. The sample comprised axillary lymph node tissue. Receptor source: a female donor with breast cancer. Some clones in this sample may be carry-over from other donors' samples.

This clonotype was detected many times. The chain carries TRBV5-1 and TRBJ2-7, with 10 bases aligning to TRBD2. V shed 4 bases, J shed 3 bases, and the junction held 4 bases outside the gene matches. The V gene's germline CDR1 is SGHRS and CDR2 YFSETQ. This CDR3 has 14 residues. The CDR3: CASSAGTSDYEQYF. DNA for the CDR3: TGCGCCAGCAGCGCCGGGACTAGCGACTACGAGCAGTACTTC.

Concerning this clonotype: Because it lacks the conserved phenylalanine or tryptophan at the end, this CDR3 is likely a read error. J is TRBJ2-5 and V is TRBV7-2; 7 bases align to TRBD1. V shed 5 bases, J shed 1 base, and the junction held 4 bases outside the gene matches. Germline V gives CDR1 SGHTA, CDR2 FQGNSA. CDR3 size: 14 residues. This CDR3 is CASSGGQPQETQYL. The CDR3 bases are TGTGCCAGCAGCGGGGGACAGCCCCAAGAGACCCAGTACCTC.

The rearrangement links TRBV14 to TRBJ2-3; D ambiguous. CDR1 is SGHDN, CDR2 FVKESK, per germline. Deletions cut 4 bases from V and 11 bases from J, with 16 bases between. The CDR3 length is 13 residues. The CDR3 reads CASSLFWLNEQYF. The CDR3 DNA is TGTGCCAGCAGCCTTTTCTGGCTCAATGAGCAGTATTTT.

Concerning this clonotype itself: A read error is likely, as this CDR3 ends without the conserved phenylalanine or tryptophan. This sequence joins TRBV6-7 and TRBJ1-6; 9 bases fit TRBD1. TRBV6-7 is an ORF, and what it does is uncertain. CDR3 length: 15 residues. Losses at the gene ends were 7 bases for V and 9 bases for J; bases not matched to a gene: 10. DNA of the CDR3: TGTGCCAGCACTCACGCCGGGACAGGGATTTCACCCCTCCACTAT. Translated, it gives CASTHAGTGISPLHY.

This chain uses TRBV24-1 with TRBJ2-3; 10 nucleotides match TRBD2. CDR3 size: 15 residues. Trimming removed 5 bases from V and 5 bases from J; junction bases left unmatched: 6. Germline V gene sequence: CDR1 KGHDR, CDR2 SFDVKD. The CDR3 bases are TGTGCCACCAGTGCTAGCGGGAGAGGGGGAGATACGCAGTATTTT. Encoded protein: CATSASGRGGDTQYF.

This clonotype was observed many times. This chain links TRBV7-8 with TRBJ1-1, with D tentatively TRBD1 (5 bases). Trimming cost V 5 bases and J 5 bases, with 12 bases left between them. The CDR3 sequence is 13 residues long. Germline loops: CDR1 SGHVS, CDR2 FQNEAQ. CDR3 protein: CASSAFRETEAFF. The DNA of the CDR3 is TGTGCCAGCAGCGCCTTCAGGGAAACTGAAGCTTTCTTT. The full variable domain, with the rest looked up from reference TRBV7-8 and TRBJ1-1, is GAGVSQSPRYKVAKRGQDVALRCDPISGHVSLFWYQQALGQGPEFLTYFQNEAQLDKSGLPSDRFFAERPEGSVSTLKIQRTQQEDSAVYLCASSAFRETEAFFGQGTRLTVV.

This clonotype has only a few counts. This rearrangement joins TRBV6-5 to TRBJ1-2; D remains unclear. V was shortened by 11 bases and J by 3 bases, with 7 bases between the two germline ends. The CDR3 consists of 10 residues. Germline-derived CDR1 and CDR2 are MNHEY and SVGAGI. As DNA, the CDR3 is TGTGCCGCCGGGCACTATGGCTACACCTTC. The encoded protein is CAAGHYGYTF.

The chain's CDR3 is CASSEWAGYEQYF. CDR3 DNA sequence: TGCGCCAGCAGTGAGTGGGCAGGTTACGAGCAGTACTTC. The rearrangement uses TRBV10-1 and TRBJ2-7; D is ambiguous. CDR3 size: 13 residues. In germline, CDR1 is WNHNN, CDR2 SYGVQD (reference sequence). V shed 1 base and J shed 4 bases, with 8 bases lying between them.